The following is a T cell receptor beta chain sequence with its context. Per the original methods: Amplification of reference gene primers was used by the study to estimate nucleated cell counts. Sequencing was performed with immunoSEQ multiplex PCR; in TCRdb, only in-frame clones are kept and a portion is missing. That table furnishes V, J and clone size, whereas the DNA furnished D and trimming. Altogether about 69,000 clones are present, around three quarters being singletons, with the ten largest covering about 15%. V shed 4 bases and J shed 8 bases, with 13 bases lying between them. The CDR3 covers 14 residues. The germline CDR1 and CDR2 sequences are SGHKS and YYEKEE (reference sequence). The data stem from a study of blood T cell repertoires in COVID-19. For the study at large: COVID-19 samples from acute and convalescent phases originated in the United States, Italy and Spain. T cells, B-cell-depleted T cells, or PBMCs provided the cDNA or gDNA that served as material.

The gene calls are TRBV5-5 and TRBJ1-6; the D gene is possibly TRBD1 (6 bases). Sequenced sample: peripheral blood. The sequence derives from a man aged 60 to 75 with acute or convalescent COVID-19. The CDR3 loop reads CASSALAGDSPLHF. In DNA, the CDR3 is TGTGCCAGCAGCGCCTTGGCAGGGGATTCACCCCTCCACTTT.